Shown below are 9 T cell receptor beta chains from a single sample sequenced in a study of lymphopenia after photon versus proton radiotherapy. Generated by immunoSEQ multiplex PCR, the TCRdb table keeps only in-frame clones and is missing some. The sample consists of around 25,000 clones, around 90% of them appearing once. Source: peripheral blood, taken from a patient treated with photon-based radiotherapy. Receptors were obtained from a woman aged 45-60 years with cholangiocarcinoma.

This clone was counted between two and nine times. The CDR3 loop is CASRTGGAFLSNQPQHF. In nucleotides, the CDR3 is TGTGCCAGCAGGACAGGGGGCGCGTTTTTGTCCAATCAGCCCCAGCATTTT. The V and J genes are TRBV21-1 and TRBJ1-5; the table's D gene call, TRBD1, was not cross checked with the DNA. TRBV21-1 is termed a pseudogene. This CDR3 contains 17 residues.

Only one count was recorded for this clone. As DNA, the CDR3 is TGTGCCAGCAGTTTAAGTTTGGAGGGGCGGGGAAAACTGTTTTTT. Translating gives CASSLSLEGRGKLFF. This chain connects TRBV6-5 to TRBJ1-4, with D maybe TRBD1 (5 bases). Germline V gene data show CDR1 as MNHEY and CDR2 as SVGAGI. V was cut by 4 bases and J by 10 bases, with 19 bases left in between. This CDR3 comprises 15 residues.

The V call is TRBV9, the J call TRBJ2-7, with 9 bases matching TRBD1. This CDR3 region has 16 residues. The V gene end was trimmed by 4 bases and the J gene end by 7 bases; junction bases not matched to a gene: 15. Germline CDR1 SGDLS, CDR2 YYNGEE. Here the CDR3 reads CASSSETGTGTLEQYF. CDR3 coding DNA: TGTGCCAGCAGCTCAGAGACCGGGACAGGGACCTTAGAGCAGTACTTC.

The chain has TRBV5-1 and TRBJ1-2, with 12 nucleotides matching TRBD1. The CDR3 is 17 amino acids. The germline CDR1 and CDR2 sequences are SGHRS and YFSETQ. V lost 4 bases and J lost 4; bases outside the gene matches: 11. CDR3 bases: TGCGCCAGCAGCAATCCGGGACAGGGGGCTTCTACCTATGGCTACACCTTC. As protein: CASSNPGQGASTYGYTF.

The rearrangement links TRBV5-5 to TRBJ1-1, with D possibly matching TRBD1 (6 bases). This CDR3 contains 14 residues. Germline loops: CDR1 SGHKS, CDR2 YYEKEE (reference sequence). Trimming left V 3 bases short and J 6 bases short, with 15 bases between. In DNA, the CDR3 is TGTGCCAGCAGCTCTTACAGGGAGGCGGCTGAAGCTTTCTTT. Amino acids: CASSSYREAAEAFF.

The chain combines TRBV19 with TRBJ2-7, with D tentatively TRBD2 (6 bases). Germline values: CDR1 LNHDA, CDR2 SQIVND (reference sequence). This CDR3 has 11 amino acids. CDR3 amino acids: CATRAGTLKYF. As DNA, the CDR3 is TGTGCAACTAGAGCGGGTACGTTGAAGTACTTC.

The gene calls are TRBV6-5 and TRBJ1-1; D is perhaps TRBD1 (6 bases). This CDR3 region has 13 residues. Germline CDR1 is MNHEY and CDR2 is SVGAGI. Trimming removed 7 bases from V and 5 bases from J, with 14 bases in between. DNA for the CDR3: TGTGCCAGCACCAACGGGGGGCTAACTGAAGCTTTCTTT. It specifies CASTNGGLTEAFF.

J is TRBJ2-3 and V is TRBV11-3; 12 bases match TRBD1. This CDR3 is built from 15 residues. CDR1 SGHNT and CDR2 YENEEA come from the germline V gene. With 5 bases clipped from V and 5 bases from J, the junction kept 5 bases outside the gene matches. This CDR3 is CASSPGTGGRDTQYF. CDR3 DNA: TGTGCCAGCAGCCCCGGGACAGGGGGCAGAGATACGCAGTATTTT.

This clone was counted between two and nine times. The rearrangement uses TRBV11-2 and TRBJ1-6; possible D gene TRBD1, 5 bases. The ends were cut back, 7 bases at V and 8 bases at J, with 24 bases in the middle. The germline gives CDR1 SGHAT, CDR2 FQNNGV. The CDR3 is 17 amino acids. For the CDR3, the DNA is TGTGCCAGCACCGGGGGTCGGGGTGCAGGTTCTTATTCACCCCTCCACTTT. Translating it yields CASTGGRGAGSYSPLHF.